These 10 T cell receptor beta chains share one sample of origin, sequenced in a study of blood T cell repertoires in COVID-19 (TCRdb year 2020). To prepare the library, the immunoSEQ multiplex PCR assay was applied. The clones in this table, taken by TCRdb from immuneACCESS, are in-frame only. Not every clone is retained; where verified, under half of the shortfall comes from an unresolved V gene, and the cause of the rest is unknown. In all, the sample holds approximately 150,000 clones, and 87% of those were seen once. Just under 0.95% of the sample rests with the top ten. The sequencing sample was made of peripheral blood. Receptors were obtained from a woman aged 50 to 65 with acute or convalescent COVID-19.

The sample holds one count of this clone. This sequence joins TRBV5-4 and TRBJ2-3, with TRBD2 identical over 10 bases. Trimming took 0 bases from V and 9 from J; bases not matched to a gene: 7. This CDR3 contains 15 residues. Germline CDR1 SGHNT, CDR2 YYREEE (reference sequence). For the CDR3, the DNA is TGTGCCAGCAGCTTGGAGCTAGCGGGGGTTGACACGCAGTATTTT. Protein sequence: CASSLELAGVDTQYF.

This chain uses TRBV27 with TRBJ2-7; tentatively, D is TRBD1 (6 bases). With 5 bases removed from V and 2 bases from J, the gap between germline ends came to 13 bases. The length of the CDR3 is 14 residues. In germline, CDR1 is MNHEY, CDR2 SMNVEV (reference sequence). CDR3: CASSPIDRPYEQYF. The CDR3 DNA sequence: TGTGCCAGCAGTCCTATAGACAGGCCCTACGAGCAGTACTTC.

V and J are TRBV5-4 and TRBJ2-7; the D gene is possibly TRBD1 (6 bases). The germline CDR1 and CDR2 sequences are SGHNT and YYREEE (reference sequence). This CDR3 comprises 15 residues. V was shortened by 0 bases and J by 0 bases, with 10 bases between the two germline ends. CDR3 in amino acids: CASSLEGTFSYEQYF. The CDR3, as DNA: TGTGCCAGCAGCTTGGAAGGGACATTCTCCTACGAGCAGTACTTC.

V usage is TRBV25-1 and J usage is TRBJ1-1; no firm D call. CDR3 size: 15 residues. Between the trimmed V and J ends, which lost 4 bases and 2 bases, there was a span of 14 bases. The V gene's germline CDR1 is MGHDK and CDR2 SYGVNS. The CDR3 DNA is TGTGCCAGCAGTGCGGGTTACTTCGGCAACACTGAAGCTTTCTTT. Translating gives CASSAGYFGNTEAFF. The whole variable domain, filled in from reference TRBV25-1 and TRBJ1-1, reads EADIYQTPRYLVIGTGKKITLECSQTMGHDKMYWYQQDPGMELHLIHYSYGVNSTEKGDLSSESTVSRIRTEHFPLTLESARPSHTSQYLCASSAGYFGNTEAFFGQGTRLTVV.

The chain has TRBV6-4 and TRBJ1-4; 7 bases are a match to TRBD1. V was pared by 8 bases and J by 3 bases, with 15 bases of the junction left unmatched. CDR3 length: 17 amino acids. Germline CDR1 reads MRHNA; CDR2 reads SNTAGT. This CDR3 is CASRNRQGKGANEKLFF. CDR3 sequence (DNA): TGTGCCAGCCGTAACCGACAGGGTAAAGGGGCTAATGAAAAACTGTTTTTT.

The chain combines TRBV5-1 with TRBJ2-1; 8 positions match TRBD1. This CDR3 has 15 residues. Losses at the gene ends were 1 base for V and 7 bases for J; bases not matched to a gene: 7. Germline assignment: CDR1 SGHRS and CDR2 YFSETQ. In DNA, the CDR3 is TGCGCCAGCAGCTTGAAGGGACAGGCTGGGAATGAGCAGTTCTTC. Amino acids: CASSLKGQAGNEQFF.

The genes are TRBV18 and TRBJ1-2; 8 positions match TRBD1. Germline V gene sequence: CDR1 KGHSH, CDR2 LQKENI. After removal of 2 bases from V and 7 bases from J, the junction contained 0 bases not matched to a gene. The CDR3 is made up of 12 amino acids. This CDR3 reads CASSPTGGGYTF. The CDR3 nucleotides are TGTGCCAGCTCACCAACAGGGGGTGGCTACACCTTC.

The chain uses TRBV7-9 and TRBJ2-1, with D possibly matching TRBD2 (5 bases). Trimming pared 4 bases from V and 5 bases from J, leaving 12 bases between. Germline CDR1 and CDR2: SEHNR and FQNEAQ (reference sequence). The CDR3 is 14 amino acids. The CDR3 bases are TGTGCCAGCAGCTCCAACAGCGGACACAATGAGCAGTTCTTC. This sequence encodes CASSSNSGHNEQFF.

This clone appeared a single time. This chain uses TRBV5-1 with TRBJ2-7, with TRBD1 identical over 10 bases. V shed 0 bases and J 3 bases; nucleotides not matched to a gene: 3. CDR1 is SGHRS, CDR2 YFSETQ, per germline. This CDR3 spans 15 amino acids. The CDR3 DNA reads TGCGCCAGCAGCTTGGGAGGGACAGGGGACTACGAGCAGTACTTC. This gives the protein CASSLGGTGDYEQYF.

This clone was recorded once. The genes are TRBV20-1 and TRBJ2-6; D not resolved. Germline values: CDR1 DFQATT, CDR2 SNEGSKA (reference sequence). The CDR3 covers 11 residues. With 7 bases removed from V and 3 bases from J, the gap between germline ends came to 4 bases. The CDR3 spells CSVYGANVLTF. The CDR3 DNA sequence: TGCAGTGTATATGGGGCCAACGTCCTGACTTTC.